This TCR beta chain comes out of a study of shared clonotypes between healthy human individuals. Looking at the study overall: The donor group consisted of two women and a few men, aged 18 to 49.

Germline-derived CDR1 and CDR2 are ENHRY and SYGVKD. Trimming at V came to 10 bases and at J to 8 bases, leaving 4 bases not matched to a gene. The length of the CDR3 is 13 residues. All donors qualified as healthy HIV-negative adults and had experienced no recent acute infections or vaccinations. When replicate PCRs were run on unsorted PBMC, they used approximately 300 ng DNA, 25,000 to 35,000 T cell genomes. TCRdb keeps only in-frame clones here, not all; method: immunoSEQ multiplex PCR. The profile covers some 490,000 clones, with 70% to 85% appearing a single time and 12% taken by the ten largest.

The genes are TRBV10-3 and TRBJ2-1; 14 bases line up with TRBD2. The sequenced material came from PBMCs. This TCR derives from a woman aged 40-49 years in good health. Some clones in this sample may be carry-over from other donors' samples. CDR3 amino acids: CATGTSGSHEQFF. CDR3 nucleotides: TGTGCCACCGGGACTAGCGGGAGTCATGAGCAGTTCTTC.